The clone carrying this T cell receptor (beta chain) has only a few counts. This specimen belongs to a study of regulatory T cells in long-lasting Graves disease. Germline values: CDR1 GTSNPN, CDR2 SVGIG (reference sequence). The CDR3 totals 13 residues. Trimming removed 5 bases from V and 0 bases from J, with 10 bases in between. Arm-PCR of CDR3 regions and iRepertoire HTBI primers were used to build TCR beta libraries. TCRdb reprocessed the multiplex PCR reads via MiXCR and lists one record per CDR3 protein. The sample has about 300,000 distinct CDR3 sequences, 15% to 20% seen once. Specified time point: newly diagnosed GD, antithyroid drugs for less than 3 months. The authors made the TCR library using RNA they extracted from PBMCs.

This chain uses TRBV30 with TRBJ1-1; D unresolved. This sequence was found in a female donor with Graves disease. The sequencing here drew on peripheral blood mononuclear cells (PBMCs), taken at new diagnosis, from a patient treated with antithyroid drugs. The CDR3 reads CAWRFAMNTEAFF. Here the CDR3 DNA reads TGTGCCTGGCGGTTTGCCATGAACACTGAAGCTTTCTTT.